This TCR beta chain was observed in a study of T cells in Graves' hyperthyroidism and ophthalmopathy. Study-wide findings and caveats: The model forecast ophthalmopathy, anticipating it by a median around 6.5 months before onset.

Patients were excluded for uncontrolled infection, other autoimmune disease, pregnancy or lactation. Before ophthalmopathy appeared, progressors gave blood at initial hyperthyroidism diagnosis. An approximately 10 ml volume of fresh peripheral blood provided the PBMCs. Looked up from germline, CDR1 is DFQATT and CDR2 is SNEGSKA (reference sequence). This CDR3 has 11 residues. V lost 2 bases and J 8 bases, leaving 6 bases between the germline ends. The TCR beta CDR3 regions underwent amplification using RNA transcripts as the source. TCR CDR3 underwent first-round RT-PCR with the HTBI primer set. TCRdb recomputed calls from the multiplex PCR reads with MiXCR, one row per CDR3 protein. The sample lists fewer than 650,000 distinct CDR3 sequences; approximately 15% were seen once. This clonotype was counted a few times. The antigen remains unidentified.

The sample taken for sequencing was blood. The TCR sequence derives from a woman between 25 and 40 years old with Graves' hyperthyroidism that later progressed to Graves' ophthalmopathy. The V gene is TRBV20-1, the J gene TRBJ1-4; D remains unclear. This CDR3 is CSARRREKLFF. CDR3 nucleotide sequence: TGCAGTGCTAGACGGCGGGAAAAACTGTTTTTT.